The sequence of this T cell receptor beta chain was determined in a study of PD-L1 blockade in urothelial cancer. About the research overall: About 85% of the 29 patients were males with bladder-origin urothelial cancer. Study results and limitations: Below-median TCR clonality that was measured in pretreatment blood predicted better survival.

The length of the CDR3 is 15 residues. V lost 2 bases, J lost 4 bases, and 6 bases stayed unmatched. The germline V gene has CDR1 SGHDT and CDR2 YYEEEE. TCRdb's table, derived via immunoSEQ multiplex PCR, lists solely in-frame clones and lacks some. The sample has 65,000 to 80,000 clones, roughly 80% seen once; the top ten hold 4% to 6%. Between 1 and 8 samples per patient were obtained, pretreatment and on-treatment. This clone was recorded only once. Its antigen is not identified. This material consisted of PBMCs, taken around atezolizumab (anti-PD-L1) treatment. The J gene is TRBJ2-1, the V gene TRBV5-6, with TRBD1 matching over 7 bases. The origin of this receptor is a man between 65 and 85 years old with urothelial cancer. DNA of the CDR3: TGTGCCAGCAGCTTTGGGGACAGCAGGTACAATGAGCAGTTCTTC. Its translation is CASSFGDSRYNEQFF. Full variable domain (missing parts from reference TRBV5-6 and TRBJ2-1): DAGVTQSPTHLIKTRGQQVTLRCSPKSGHDTVSWYQQALGQGPQFIFQYYEEEERQRGNFPDRFSGHQFPNYSSELNVNALLLGDSALYLCASSFGDSRYNEQFFGPGTRLTVL.